This TCR beta chain was recorded in a study of T-cell memory formation after mild COVID-19. For the study at large: Each donor largely had its own TCR clusters.

This clonotype was counted between two and nine times. No antigen is known for it. Whole-study results and caveats: Cross-reactive memory apparently joined, as some responding clones appeared in pre-infection memory.

V lost 6 bases and J lost 0, with 11 bases in between. The CDR3 is 14 residues long. TCRalpha and TCRbeta libraries used 5'RACE with constant-segment primers and UMIs. TCRdb reprocessed the 5' RACE reads with MiXCR, giving one entry per CDR3 protein. This sample has 150,000 to 200,000 distinct CDR3 sequences; more than 9% occur once, and the top ten carry less than 4%. V and J are TRBV12-3 or TRBV12-4 and TRBJ2-5; D perhaps matches TRBD2 (6 bases). The TCR comes from a man aged 18 to 30 who had mild COVID-19 (a few samples of this study predate the infection). Cell type and time point are not known. The sequencing sample was made of PBMCs or a T cell subset sorted from them (not recorded which). CDR3: CASSSSGNQETQYF. Here the CDR3 DNA reads TGTGCCAGCAGCAGTAGCGGTAACCAAGAGACCCAGTACTTC.